This T cell receptor beta chain was recorded in a study of blood T cell repertoires in COVID-19 (dated by TCRdb to 2020 to 2022). Regarding the research as a whole: Samples covering the acute and convalescent phases of COVID-19 were provided by collaborators in the United States, Italy and Spain. The material from the prospective study consisted of cDNA or gDNA derived from T cells, B-cell-depleted T cells, or PBMCs. The dataset comprised deeply sampled blood TCRbeta repertoires from subjects exposed to, actively infected with, or recovered from COVID-19. The repertoires were made available in a free public database intended to serve as a resource for research on the immune response to SARS-CoV-2. Samples were obtained from the ongoing ImmuneRACE study (first 160 participants) and from some 1,200 subjects provided by 6 global collaborators. The sample metadata nearly always contained a de-identified subject ID, COVID-19 status, age in years and sex. HLA class I and class II types, where available, came from metadata supplied by the sample provider rather than from assay-based typing. Beyond this particular receptor, the publication reports: Clinical and demographic metadata were provided uncurated, with the amount varying by source and participant.

TCRbeta CDR3 regions were amplified from genomic DNA using the immunoSEQ Assay, a bias-controlled multiplex PCR. The original methods were these. Within the assay, amplification of reference gene primers was used to estimate how many nucleated cells each sample contained. To quantify the absolute abundance of each unique TCRbeta CDR3 rearrangement, sequence reads were collapsed and filtered. For each sample, productive Simpson clonality was calculated as the square root of Simpson's diversity index across productive rearrangements. As stored in TCRdb, this immuneACCESS dataset retains in-frame rearrangements with V and J assigned. A fraction of the clones does not appear; measured against another copy, unresolved V genes explain less than half of the discrepancy, and the remainder lacks a known reason. V and J calls and clone size are those listed in that table; D and trimming were worked out from the DNA. For this sample the table gives about 230,000 clones, of which under 90% were detected only once. The biggest ten clones account for around 18% of the sample.

Trimming at the junction amounts to 6 bases on V and 2 bases on J, and the germline ends lie 14 bases apart. The CDR1 and CDR2 encoded by the germline V gene (reference sequence) are DFQATT and SNEGSKA. The CDR3 goes from the cysteine to the phenylalanine over 14 residues. Just CDR3 DNA is preserved here, 42 bases in frame from base 1. Collaborating institutions collected whole blood in K2EDTA tubes following their own protocols. For TCRbeta analysis, collaborators shipped samples as frozen whole blood, isolated PBMCs, or DNA extracted from either of those sample types. In the case of this clone: Its antigen remains unidentified. It has no much larger one-base neighbor in the sample; base qualities were not kept.

This TCR derives from a woman of 80 years or more with active or convalescent COVID-19. The chain joins TRBV20-1 to TRBJ1-5; the best D guess is TRBD1, with 6 bases matching. Sequences were obtained from peripheral blood. The bases read TGCAGTGCCAGTCAGGGGAGCGGCAATCAGCCCCAGCATTTT. Protein translation: CSASQGSGNQPQHF.